One T cell receptor (beta chain) is described in this entry. Trimming stripped 0 bases from V and 1 base from J, with 8 bases between. The CDR3 length is 16 residues. Looked up from germline, CDR1 is KGHDR and CDR2 is SFDVKD. The data derive from a study of blood T cell repertoires in COVID-19. Libraries were prepared by immunoSEQ multiplex PCR; TCRdb keeps only in-frame clonotypes and omits some of them. The sample yields approximately 210,000 clones, 89% seen once. The clonotype originates from a woman in her late teens or twenties who had recovered from COVID-19. Sample: PBMCs or T cells enriched from blood (not recorded which). This chain connects TRBV24-1 to TRBJ2-2, with no clear D. This chain's CDR3 is CATSDLRSGNTGELFF. Here the CDR3 DNA reads TGTGCCACCAGTGATTTGCGTTCCGGGAACACCGGGGAGCTGTTTTTT.